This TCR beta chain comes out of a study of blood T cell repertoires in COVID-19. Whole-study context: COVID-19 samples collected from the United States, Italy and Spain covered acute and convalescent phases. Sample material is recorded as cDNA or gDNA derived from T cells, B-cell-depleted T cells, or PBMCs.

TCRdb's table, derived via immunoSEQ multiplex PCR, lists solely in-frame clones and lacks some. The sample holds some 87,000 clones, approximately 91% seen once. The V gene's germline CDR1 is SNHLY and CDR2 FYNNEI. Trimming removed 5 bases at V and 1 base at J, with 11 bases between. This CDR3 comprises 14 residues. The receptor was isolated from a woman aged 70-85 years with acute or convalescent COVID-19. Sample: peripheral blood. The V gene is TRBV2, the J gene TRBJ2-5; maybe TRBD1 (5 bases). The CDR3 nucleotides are TGTGCCAGCAGTTGGACAATTCTCCAAGAGACCCAGTACTTC. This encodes CASSWTILQETQYF.